The rows below give T cell receptor beta chains drawn from one sample of a study of sequential checkpoint blockade in melanoma. Here immunoSEQ multiplex PCR was the method, and the copy in TCRdb shows in-frame clones only, minus some. The sample gives roughly 10,000 clones, roughly 50% of which show up once; more than 15% is in the top ten. This specimen was CD8+ T cells sorted from blood (inferred from file names), taken from a patient given nivolumab and ipilimumab in sequence. The receptors were sampled from a human donor with melanoma. CDR3s include the opening cysteine and the closing phenylalanine or tryptophan. Fields, in order: CDR3 protein, CDR3 DNA, clone size, J gene, D gene, V gene. D genes are given only for firm matches. Not every row has a clone size; where given, it reads once, few, many or a size class.

cdr3_aa: CASSFFPDTGELFF
cdr3_nt: TGTGCTAGCAGCTTTTTTCCGGACACCGGGGAGCTGTTTTTT
clone_size: once
j_call: TRBJ2-2
d_call: .
v_call: TRBV7-7

cdr3_aa: CASSFGPSYEQYF
cdr3_nt: TGTGCCAGCAGTTTCGGTCCCTCCTACGAGCAGTACTTC
clone_size: .
j_call: TRBJ2-7
d_call: .
v_call: TRBV27

cdr3_aa: CASSLEEWLAGPSYEQYF
cdr3_nt: TGCGCCAGCAGCCTTGAAGAATGGCTAGCGGGGCCCTCCTACGAGCAGTACTTC
clone_size: .
j_call: TRBJ2-7
d_call: TRBD2
v_call: TRBV4-1

cdr3_aa: CASSLTGNTEAFF
cdr3_nt: TGTGCCAGCAGCTTAACAGGGAACACTGAAGCTTTCTTT
clone_size: .
j_call: TRBJ1-1
d_call: .
v_call: TRBV5-8

cdr3_aa: CASSYGRLYEQYF
cdr3_nt: TGTGCCAGCAGTTACGGGCGTCTGTACGAGCAGTACTTC
clone_size: .
j_call: TRBJ2-7
d_call: .
v_call: TRBV6-5

cdr3_aa: CASSEAPGQGQNIQYF
cdr3_nt: TGTGCCAGCAGTGAAGCGCCGGGACAGGGACAAAACATTCAGTACTTC
clone_size: .
j_call: TRBJ2-4
d_call: TRBD1
v_call: TRBV6-1

cdr3_aa: CASSLGDTEAFF
cdr3_nt: TGCGCCAGCAGCTTAGGGGACACTGAAGCTTTCTTT
clone_size: .
j_call: TRBJ1-1
d_call: .
v_call: TRBV5-1

cdr3_aa: CSVEVGLENTEAFF
cdr3_nt: TGCAGCGTTGAAGTTGGCCTCGAGAACACTGAAGCTTTCTTT
clone_size: .
j_call: TRBJ1-1
d_call: .
v_call: TRBV29-1

cdr3_aa: CASSPTGNTEAFF
cdr3_nt: TGTGCCAGTAGCCCGACAGGCAACACTGAAGCTTTCTTT
clone_size: few
j_call: TRBJ1-1
d_call: .
v_call: TRBV19

cdr3_aa: CARSFRGSDNEQFF
cdr3_nt: TGTGCCAGAAGCTTTCGGGGTAGCGACAATGAGCAGTTCTTC
clone_size: once
j_call: TRBJ2-1
d_call: .
v_call: TRBV5-3

cdr3_aa: CASSEAYLYEQYF
cdr3_nt: TGTGCCAGCAGTGAAGCGTATTTATACGAGCAGTACTTC
clone_size: few
j_call: TRBJ2-7
d_call: .
v_call: TRBV6-1